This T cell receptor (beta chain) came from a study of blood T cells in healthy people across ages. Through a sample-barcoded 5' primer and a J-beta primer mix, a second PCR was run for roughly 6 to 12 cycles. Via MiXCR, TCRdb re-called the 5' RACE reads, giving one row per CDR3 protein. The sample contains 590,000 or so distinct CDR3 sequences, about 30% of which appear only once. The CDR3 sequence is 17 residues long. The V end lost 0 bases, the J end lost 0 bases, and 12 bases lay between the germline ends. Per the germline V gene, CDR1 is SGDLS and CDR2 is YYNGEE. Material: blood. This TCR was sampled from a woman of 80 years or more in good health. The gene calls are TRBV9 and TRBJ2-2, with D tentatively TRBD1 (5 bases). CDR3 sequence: CASSVVQGTTNTGELFF. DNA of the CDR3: TGTGCCAGCAGCGTAGTCCAGGGTACCACGAACACCGGGGAGCTGTTTTTT. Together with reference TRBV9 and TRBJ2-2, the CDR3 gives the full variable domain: DSGVTQTPKHLITATGQRVTLRCSPRSGDLSVYWYQQSLDQGLQFLIQYYNGEERAKGNILERFSAQQFPDLHSELNLSSLELGDSALYFCASSVVQGTTNTGELFFGEGSRLTVL.